Described below is a single T cell receptor beta chain sequence and its context. Germline V gives CDR1 MNHEY, CDR2 SMNVEV (reference sequence). Trimming left V 6 bases short and J 8 bases short, with 13 bases between. This CDR3 contains 13 residues. The data are from a study of blood T cell repertoires in COVID-19. Generated by immunoSEQ multiplex PCR, the TCRdb table keeps only in-frame clones and is missing some. Seen here are approximately 140,000 clones, around 85% observed once, and the top ten hold roughly 3.3%. Sequenced sample: peripheral blood. The sequence derives from a man between 65 and 79 years old with acute or convalescent COVID-19. The gene calls are TRBV27 and TRBJ1-4; D unclear. CDR3 loop: CASRIGPKEKLFF. CDR3 coding DNA: TGTGCCAGCAGGATTGGGCCGAAGGAAAAACTGTTTTTT.